This T cell receptor (beta chain) was identified in a study of blood T cell repertoires in COVID-19. Study-wide background: Samples came from the United States, Italy and Spain, spanning acute and convalescent COVID-19. From T cells, B-cell-depleted T cells, or PBMCs came the material, which was cDNA or gDNA.

The CDR3 spans 11 residues. Germline CDR1 reads SNHLY; CDR2 reads FYNNEI. In the authors' methods: Amplified reference gene primers provided the basis for estimating nucleated cell counts. TCRdb keeps only in-frame clones here, not all; method: immunoSEQ multiplex PCR. V and J calls and clone size are as listed in that table; D and trimming were resolved from the DNA. Of some 240,000 clones listed, roughly 85% were seen once; the top ten hold approximately 2.4%. Followed over time, Seattle patients had been enrolled while infection was active. This clone appeared a few times. Germline and junction disagree at one end, which may indicate a read error.

Sequenced material: peripheral blood. J is TRBJ2-7 and V is TRBV2, with D tentatively TRBD2 (5 bases). The receptor was derived from a woman in her 70s with COVID-19, enrolled during active disease. The DNA for the CDR3 is TGTGCCAGCAGTGAGAGCGTGGGCCGACTATTC. Protein sequence: CASSESVGRLF.